This TCR beta chain derives from a study of technical replicates of blood from a handful of donors. Profiling relied on immunoSEQ multiplex PCR, and the TCRdb table lists in-frame clones only, not all of them. The sample has about 75,000 clones; 95% to 97% are singletons. This CDR3 region has 14 residues. Trimming removed 3 bases at V and 5 bases at J, with 14 bases between. Germline V gene sequence: CDR1 SGDLS, CDR2 YYNGEE. This chain links TRBV9 with TRBJ1-2; the D gene is possibly TRBD1 (5 bases). The sequenced sample was T cells isolated from PBMCs. This TCR was sampled from a human donor in good health. The CDR3 DNA sequence: TGTGCCAGCAGCGCTTCAGACAGACAGTATGGCTACACCTTC. Encoded protein: CASSASDRQYGYTF.